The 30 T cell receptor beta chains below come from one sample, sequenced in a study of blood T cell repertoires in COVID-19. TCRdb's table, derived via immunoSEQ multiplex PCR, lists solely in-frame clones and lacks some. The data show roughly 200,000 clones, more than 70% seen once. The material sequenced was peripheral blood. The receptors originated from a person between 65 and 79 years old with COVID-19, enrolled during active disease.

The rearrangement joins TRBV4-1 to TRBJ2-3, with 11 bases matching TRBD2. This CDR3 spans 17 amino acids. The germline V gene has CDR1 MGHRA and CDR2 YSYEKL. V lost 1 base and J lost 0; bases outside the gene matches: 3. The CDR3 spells CASSQGLAGSSTDTQYF. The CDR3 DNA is TGCGCCAGCAGCCAAGGACTAGCGGGGAGTAGCACAGATACGCAGTATTTT.

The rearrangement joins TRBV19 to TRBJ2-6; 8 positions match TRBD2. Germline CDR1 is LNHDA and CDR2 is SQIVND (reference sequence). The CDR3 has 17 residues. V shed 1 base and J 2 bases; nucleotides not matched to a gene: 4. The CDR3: CASSIGGLGAGANVLTF. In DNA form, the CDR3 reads TGTGCCAGTAGTATAGGGGGACTAGGGGCTGGGGCCAACGTCCTGACTTTC.

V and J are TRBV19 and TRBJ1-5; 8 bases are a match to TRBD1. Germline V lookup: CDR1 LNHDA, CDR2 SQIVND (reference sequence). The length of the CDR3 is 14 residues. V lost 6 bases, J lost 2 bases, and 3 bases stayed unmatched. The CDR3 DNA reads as TGTGCCAGTAGGGCGGACAGGGGCAATCAGCCCCAGCATTTT. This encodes CASRADRGNQPQHF.

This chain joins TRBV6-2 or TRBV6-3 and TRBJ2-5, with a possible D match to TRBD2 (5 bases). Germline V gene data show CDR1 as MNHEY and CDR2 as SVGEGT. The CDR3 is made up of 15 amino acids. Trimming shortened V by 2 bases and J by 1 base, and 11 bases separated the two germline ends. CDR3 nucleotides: TGTGCCAGCAGTTACGAGGGATGGCTCCAAGAGACCCAGTACTTC. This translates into CASSYEGWLQETQYF.

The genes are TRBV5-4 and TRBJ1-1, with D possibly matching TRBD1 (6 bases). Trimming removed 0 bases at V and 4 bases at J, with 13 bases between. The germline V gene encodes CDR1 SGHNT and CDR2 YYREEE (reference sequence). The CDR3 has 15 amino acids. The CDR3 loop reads CASSLVGRGSTEAFF. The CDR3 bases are TGTGCCAGCAGCTTGGTAGGGAGGGGGTCCACTGAAGCTTTCTTT.

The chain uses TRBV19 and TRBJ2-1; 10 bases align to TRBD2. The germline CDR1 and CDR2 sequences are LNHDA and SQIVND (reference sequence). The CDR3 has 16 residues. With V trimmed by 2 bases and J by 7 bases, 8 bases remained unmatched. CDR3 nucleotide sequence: TGTGCCAGTAGTATATACCCGGGACTAGCGTCGAATGAGCAGTTCTTC. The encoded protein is CASSIYPGLASNEQFF.

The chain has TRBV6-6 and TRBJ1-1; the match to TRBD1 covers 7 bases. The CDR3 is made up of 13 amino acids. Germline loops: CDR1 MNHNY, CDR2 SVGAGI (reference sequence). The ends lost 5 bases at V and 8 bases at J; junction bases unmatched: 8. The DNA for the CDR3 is TGTGCCAGCAGTACCGACAGGGAAGCGGAAGCTTTCTTT. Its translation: CASSTDREAEAFF.

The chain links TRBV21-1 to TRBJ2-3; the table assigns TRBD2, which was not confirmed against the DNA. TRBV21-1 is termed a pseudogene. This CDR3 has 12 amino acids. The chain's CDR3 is CASSLRTDTQYF. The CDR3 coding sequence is TGTGCCAGCAGCCTTAGAACAGATACGCAGTATTTT.

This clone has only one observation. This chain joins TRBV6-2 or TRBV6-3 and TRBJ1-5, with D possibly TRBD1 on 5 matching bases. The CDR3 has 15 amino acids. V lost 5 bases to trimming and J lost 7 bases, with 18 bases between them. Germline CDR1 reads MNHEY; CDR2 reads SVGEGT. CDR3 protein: CASSRWGGEEQPQHF. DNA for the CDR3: TGTGCCAGCAGTCGGTGGGGGGGGGAAGAACAGCCCCAGCATTTT.

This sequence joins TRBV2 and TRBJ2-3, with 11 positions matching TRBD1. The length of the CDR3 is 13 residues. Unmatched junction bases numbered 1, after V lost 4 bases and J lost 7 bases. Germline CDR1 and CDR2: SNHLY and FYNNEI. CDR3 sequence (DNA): TGTGCCAGCAGTGGGACAGGGGGCAATACGCAGTATTTT. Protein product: CASSGTGGNTQYF.

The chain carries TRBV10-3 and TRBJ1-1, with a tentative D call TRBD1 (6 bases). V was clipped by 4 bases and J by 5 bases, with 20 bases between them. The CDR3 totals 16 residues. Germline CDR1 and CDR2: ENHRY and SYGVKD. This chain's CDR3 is CAISVLGAGALTEAFF. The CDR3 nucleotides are TGTGCCATCAGTGTTTTGGGTGCGGGGGCGCTTACTGAAGCTTTCTTT.

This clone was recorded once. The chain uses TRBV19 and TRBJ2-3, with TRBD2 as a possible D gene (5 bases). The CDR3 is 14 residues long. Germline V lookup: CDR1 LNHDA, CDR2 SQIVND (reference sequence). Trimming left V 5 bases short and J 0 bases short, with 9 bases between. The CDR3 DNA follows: TGTGCCAGTAGTCTTAGGACTAGCACAGATACGCAGTATTTT. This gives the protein CASSLRTSTDTQYF.

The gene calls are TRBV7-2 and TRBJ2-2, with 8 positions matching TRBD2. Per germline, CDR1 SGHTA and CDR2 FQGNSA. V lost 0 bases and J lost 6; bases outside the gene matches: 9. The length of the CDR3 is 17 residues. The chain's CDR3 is CASSLAPGLVSSGELFF. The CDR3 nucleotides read TGTGCCAGCAGCTTAGCTCCGGGACTAGTATCTTCCGGGGAGCTGTTTTTT.

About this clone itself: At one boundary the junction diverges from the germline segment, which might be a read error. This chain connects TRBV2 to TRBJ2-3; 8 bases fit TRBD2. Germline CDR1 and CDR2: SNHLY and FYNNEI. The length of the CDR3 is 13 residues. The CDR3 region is CASSSGTRVDFLW. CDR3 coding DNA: TGTGCCAGCAGCTCTGGGACTAGGGTGGATTTCCTGTGG.

CDR3 coding DNA: TGCGCCAGCAGCCCAACACTCTTAGACAGGGCGGTATATGGCTACACCTTC. Protein sequence: CASSPTLLDRAVYGYTF. The chain recombines TRBV4-1 with TRBJ1-2; 7 positions agree with TRBD1. The germline CDR1 and CDR2 sequences are MGHRA and YSYEKL. The CDR3 length is 17 residues. Trimming cost V 4 bases and J 5 bases; bases outside gene matches: 16.

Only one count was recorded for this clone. CDR3 DNA sequence: TGTGCCAGCAGCTTGCGGACAGGGTTTAGCAATCAGCCCCAGCATTTT. Its translation is CASSLRTGFSNQPQHF. The rearrangement links TRBV5-8 to TRBJ1-5; TRBD1 aligns across 8 bases. The V gene's germline CDR1 is SGHTS and CDR2 YDEGEE. This CDR3 has 16 residues. Trimming removed 1 base from V and 0 bases from J; junction bases left unmatched: 3.

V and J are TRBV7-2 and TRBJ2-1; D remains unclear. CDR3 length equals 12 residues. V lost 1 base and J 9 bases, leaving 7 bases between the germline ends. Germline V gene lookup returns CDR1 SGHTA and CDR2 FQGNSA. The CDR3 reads CASSLGALEQFF. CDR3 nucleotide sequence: TGTGCCAGCAGCTTAGGGGCTCTTGAGCAGTTCTTC.

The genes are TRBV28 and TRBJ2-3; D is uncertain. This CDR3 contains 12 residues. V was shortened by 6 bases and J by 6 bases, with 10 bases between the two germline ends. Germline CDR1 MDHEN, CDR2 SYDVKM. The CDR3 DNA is TGTGCCAGCAGGTTGCCTCGGGATACGCAGTATTTT. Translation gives CASRLPRDTQYF.

The CDR3 DNA is TGTGCCAGCTCACCGACTAGCGGTTTCACAGATACGCAGTATTTT. Protein sequence: CASSPTSGFTDTQYF. The V call is TRBV18, the J call TRBJ2-3; 9 nucleotides align to TRBD2. V trimming: 3 bases; J trimming: 2 bases; junction bases outside the gene matches: 3. This CDR3 has 15 amino acids. Germline-derived CDR1 and CDR2 are KGHSH and LQKENI.

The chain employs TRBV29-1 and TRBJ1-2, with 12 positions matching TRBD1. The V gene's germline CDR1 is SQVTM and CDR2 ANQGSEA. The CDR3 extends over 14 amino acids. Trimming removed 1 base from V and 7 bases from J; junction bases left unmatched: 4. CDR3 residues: CSVEGGQGAGGYTF. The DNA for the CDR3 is TGCAGCGTTGAAGGGGGACAGGGGGCCGGTGGCTACACCTTC.

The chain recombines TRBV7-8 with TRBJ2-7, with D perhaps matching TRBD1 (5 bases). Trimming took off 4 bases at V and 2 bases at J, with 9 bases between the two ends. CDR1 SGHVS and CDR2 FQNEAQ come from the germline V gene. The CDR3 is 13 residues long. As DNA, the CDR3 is TGTGCCAGCAGCTCCGACAGACCCTACGAGCAGTACTTC. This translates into CASSSDRPYEQYF.

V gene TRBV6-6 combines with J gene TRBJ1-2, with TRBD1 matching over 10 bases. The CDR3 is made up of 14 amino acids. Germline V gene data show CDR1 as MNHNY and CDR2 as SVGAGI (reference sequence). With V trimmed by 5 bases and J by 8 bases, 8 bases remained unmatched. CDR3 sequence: CASSPDRGLGGYTF. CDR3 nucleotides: TGTGCCAGCAGTCCCGACAGGGGGCTCGGGGGCTACACCTTC.

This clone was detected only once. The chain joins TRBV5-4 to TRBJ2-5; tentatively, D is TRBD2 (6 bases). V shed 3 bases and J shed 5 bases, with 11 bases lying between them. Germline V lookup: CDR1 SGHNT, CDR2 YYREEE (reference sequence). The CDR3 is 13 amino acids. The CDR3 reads CASSSGVSETQYF. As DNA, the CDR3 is TGTGCCAGCAGCTCGGGGGTTTCGGAGACCCAGTACTTC.

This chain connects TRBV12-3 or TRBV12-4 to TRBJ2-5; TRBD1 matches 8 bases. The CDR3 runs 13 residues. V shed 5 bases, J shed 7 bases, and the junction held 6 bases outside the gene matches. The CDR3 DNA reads TGTGCCAGCAGTCTCGGACAGGGCAGGACCCAGTACTTC. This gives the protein CASSLGQGRTQYF.

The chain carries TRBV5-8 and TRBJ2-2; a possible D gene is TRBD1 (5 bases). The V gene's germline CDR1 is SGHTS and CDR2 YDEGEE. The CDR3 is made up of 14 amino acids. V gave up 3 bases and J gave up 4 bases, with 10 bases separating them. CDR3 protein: CASSSQGGTGELFF. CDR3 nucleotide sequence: TGTGCCAGCAGCTCCCAGGGTGGCACCGGGGAGCTGTTTTTT.

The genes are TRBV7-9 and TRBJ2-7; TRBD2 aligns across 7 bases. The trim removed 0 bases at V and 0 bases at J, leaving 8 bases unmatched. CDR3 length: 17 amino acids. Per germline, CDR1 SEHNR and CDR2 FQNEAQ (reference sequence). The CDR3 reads CASSLALSGLDSYEQYF. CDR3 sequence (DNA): TGTGCCAGCAGCTTAGCGCTCTCCGGACTAGACTCCTACGAGCAGTACTTC.

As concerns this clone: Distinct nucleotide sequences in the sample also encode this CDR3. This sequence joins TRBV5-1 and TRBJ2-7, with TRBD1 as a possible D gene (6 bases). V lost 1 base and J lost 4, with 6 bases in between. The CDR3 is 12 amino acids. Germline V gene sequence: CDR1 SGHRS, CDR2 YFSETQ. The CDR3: CASSLQGYEQYF. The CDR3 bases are TGCGCCAGCAGCTTGCAGGGGTACGAGCAGTACTTC.

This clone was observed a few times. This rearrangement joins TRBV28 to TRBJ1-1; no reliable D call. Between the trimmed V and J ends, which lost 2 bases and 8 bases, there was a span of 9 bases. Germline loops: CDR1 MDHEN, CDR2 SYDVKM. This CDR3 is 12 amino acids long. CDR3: CASSLTVEEAFF. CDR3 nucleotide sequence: TGTGCCAGCAGTTTAACCGTTGAGGAAGCTTTCTTT.

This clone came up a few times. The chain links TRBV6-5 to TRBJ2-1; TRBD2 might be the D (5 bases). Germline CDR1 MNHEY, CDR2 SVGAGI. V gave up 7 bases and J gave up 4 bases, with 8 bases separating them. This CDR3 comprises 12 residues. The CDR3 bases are TGTGCCAGCAAGGGAGAGTACAATGAGCAGTTCTTC. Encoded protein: CASKGEYNEQFF.

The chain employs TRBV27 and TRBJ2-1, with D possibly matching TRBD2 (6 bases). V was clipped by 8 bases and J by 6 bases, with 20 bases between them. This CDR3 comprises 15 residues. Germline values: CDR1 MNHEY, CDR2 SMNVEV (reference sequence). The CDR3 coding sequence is TGTGCCAGCGTCCCTTTGACCGGGAGTTTCAATGAGCAGTTCTTC. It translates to CASVPLTGSFNEQFF.